This T cell receptor beta chain originates from a study of T cell repertoires in cytomegalovirus infection (dated by TCRdb to the late 2010s). As for the study more broadly: Because public TCR beta signatures pointed to carriage of CMV infection together with the matching HLA type, the HLA type of each donor mattered for the analysis.

The research as a whole found: In the ex vivo response, HLA-C-restricted CMV-specific TCR beta clonotypes were dominant, and in two of eight donors the single most frequent clonotype came from this HLA-C-restricted group. In both this cohort and an independent roughly 400-donor cohort, the cumulative frequency of public TCR beta family members distinguished carriers of CMV infection plus the relevant HLA type.

Sequencing instrument: Illumina HiSeq 1500. The raw public data were reprocessed by TCRdb itself: fastp quality trimming at Q25, MiXCR clonotype calling, in-frame beta chains only. Here each entry gathers all rows of one CDR3 protein and keeps the most common genes and DNA. Across this sample there are tens of thousands of distinct CDR3 sequences, with roughly 20% seen only once. The ten largest clones capture roughly 80% of the sample. CDR1 and CDR2 are read off the germline V gene (reference sequence) as SEHNR and FQNEAQ. The CDR3 starts with the cysteine, ends with the phenylalanine, and has 14 residues. CDR3 DNA is the only sequence kept; it has 42 bases, read in frame from the first base. V loses 5 bases of germline sequence and J loses 4 bases, and the interval between the two ends is 12 bases. The count of this clonotype is one. Its antigen target is currently unknown. The input lacks base qualities; no much larger clone sits a single base away. Single-read evidence is weak.

This clonotype was sampled from a human donor in good health (CMV status not recorded). Some clones in this sample may be carry-over from other donors' samples. The sequence joins TRBV7-9 to TRBJ1-5; the D segment cannot be called with confidence. Sequencing was carried out using PBMCs, sequenced either directly or after in vitro stimulation (not recorded which). The encoded CDR3 is CASSPSGRNQPQHF. The nucleotide sequence reads TGTGCCAGCAGCCCTAGCGGACGGAATCAGCCCCAGCATTTT. Reference TRBV7-9 and TRBJ1-5 proteins supply the regions before and after the CDR3; the full variable domain is: DTGVSQNPRHKITKRGQNVTFRCDPISEHNRLYWYRQTLGQGPEFLTYFQNEAQLEKSRLLSDRFSAERPKGSFSTLEIQRTEQGDSAMYLCASSPSGRNQPQHFGDGTRLSIL.